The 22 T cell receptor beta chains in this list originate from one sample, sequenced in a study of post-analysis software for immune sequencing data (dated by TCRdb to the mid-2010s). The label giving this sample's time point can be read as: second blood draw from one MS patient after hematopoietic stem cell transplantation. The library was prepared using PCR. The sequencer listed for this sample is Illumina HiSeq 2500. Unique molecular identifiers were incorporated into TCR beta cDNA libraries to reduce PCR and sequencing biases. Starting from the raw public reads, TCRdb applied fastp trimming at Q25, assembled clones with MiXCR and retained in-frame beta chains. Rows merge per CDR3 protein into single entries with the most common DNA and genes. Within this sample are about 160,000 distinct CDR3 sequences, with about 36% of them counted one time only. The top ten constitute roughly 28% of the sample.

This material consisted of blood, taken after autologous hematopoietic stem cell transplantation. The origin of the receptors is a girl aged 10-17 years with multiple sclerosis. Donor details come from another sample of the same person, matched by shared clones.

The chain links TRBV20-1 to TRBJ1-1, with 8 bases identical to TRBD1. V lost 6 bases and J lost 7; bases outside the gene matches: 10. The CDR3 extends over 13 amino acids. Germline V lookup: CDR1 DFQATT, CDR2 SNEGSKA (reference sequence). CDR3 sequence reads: CSALTGGGFEAFF. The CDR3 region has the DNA TGCAGTGCACTCACAGGGGGTGGATTTGAAGCTTTCTTT.

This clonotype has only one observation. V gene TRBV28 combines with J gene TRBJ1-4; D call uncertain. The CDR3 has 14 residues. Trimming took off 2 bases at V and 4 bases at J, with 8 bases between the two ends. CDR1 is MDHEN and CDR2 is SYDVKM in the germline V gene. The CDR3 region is CASSLPIINEKLFF. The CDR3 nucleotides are TGTGCCAGCAGTTTACCCATAATTAATGAAAAACTGTTTTTT. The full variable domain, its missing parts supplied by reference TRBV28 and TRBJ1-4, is DVKVTQSSRYLVKRTGEKVFLECVQDMDHENMFWYRQDPGLGLRLIYFSYDVKMKEKGDIPEGYSVSREKKERFSLILESASTNQTSMYLCASSLPIINEKLFFGSGTQLSVL.

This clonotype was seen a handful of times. The CDR3 sequence: CASSSPGTGDIQYF. The CDR3 DNA sequence: TGTGCCAGCAGTTCCCCCGGGACAGGGGACATTCAGTACTTC. The gene calls are TRBV6-6 and TRBJ2-4; 10 bases are shared with TRBD1. Germline loops: CDR1 MNHNY, CDR2 SVGAGI (reference sequence). V gave up 4 bases and J gave up 8 bases; unmatched junction bases: 5. The CDR3 has 14 amino acids.

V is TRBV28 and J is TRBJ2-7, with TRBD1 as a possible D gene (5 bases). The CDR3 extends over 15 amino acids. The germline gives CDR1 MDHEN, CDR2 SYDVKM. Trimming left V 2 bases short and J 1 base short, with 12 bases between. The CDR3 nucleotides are TGTGCCAGCAGTTTAACTGACAGATATTCCTACGAGCAGTACTTC. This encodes CASSLTDRYSYEQYF.

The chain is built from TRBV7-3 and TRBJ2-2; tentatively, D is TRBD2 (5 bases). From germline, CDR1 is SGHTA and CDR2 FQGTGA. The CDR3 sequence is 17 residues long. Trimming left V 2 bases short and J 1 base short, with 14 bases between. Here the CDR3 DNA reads TGTGCCAGCAGCTTATTAGCGCCTCCAGGGAACACCGGGGAGCTGTTTTTT. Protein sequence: CASSLLAPPGNTGELFF.

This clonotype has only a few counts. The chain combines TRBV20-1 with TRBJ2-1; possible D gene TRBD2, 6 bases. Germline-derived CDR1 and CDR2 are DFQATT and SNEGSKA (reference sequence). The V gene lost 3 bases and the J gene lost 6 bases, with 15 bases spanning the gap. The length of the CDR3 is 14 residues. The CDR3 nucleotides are TGCAGTGCTAGGGGCCCGACTAGGGGCAATGAGCAGTTCTTC. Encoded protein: CSARGPTRGNEQFF.

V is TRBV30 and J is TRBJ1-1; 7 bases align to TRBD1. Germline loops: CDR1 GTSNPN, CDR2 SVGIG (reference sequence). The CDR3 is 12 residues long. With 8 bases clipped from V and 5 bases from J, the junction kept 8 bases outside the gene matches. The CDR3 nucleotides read TGTGCCCTAGGACAGGCTTGGACTGAAGCTTTCTTT. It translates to CALGQAWTEAFF.

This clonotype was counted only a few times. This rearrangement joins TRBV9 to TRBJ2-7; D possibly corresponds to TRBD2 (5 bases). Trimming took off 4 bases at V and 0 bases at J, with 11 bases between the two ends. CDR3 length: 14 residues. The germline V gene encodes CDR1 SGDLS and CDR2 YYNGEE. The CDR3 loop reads CASSPQAVSYEQYF. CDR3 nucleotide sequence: TGTGCCAGCAGCCCTCAAGCGGTCTCCTACGAGCAGTACTTC.

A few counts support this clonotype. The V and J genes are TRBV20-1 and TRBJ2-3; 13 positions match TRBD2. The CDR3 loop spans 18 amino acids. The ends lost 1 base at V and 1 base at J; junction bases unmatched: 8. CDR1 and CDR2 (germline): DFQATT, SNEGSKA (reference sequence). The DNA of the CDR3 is TGCAGTGCTAGAGGCTGGGGGACTAGCGGGATTCGCACAGATACGCAGTATTTT. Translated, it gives CSARGWGTSGIRTDTQYF.

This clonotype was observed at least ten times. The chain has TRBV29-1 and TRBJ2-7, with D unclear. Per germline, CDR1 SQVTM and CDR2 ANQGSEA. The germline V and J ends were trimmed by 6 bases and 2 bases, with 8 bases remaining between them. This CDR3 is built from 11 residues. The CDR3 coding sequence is TGCAGCGTCTTAGCTACCTACGAGCAGTACTTC. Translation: CSVLATYEQYF.

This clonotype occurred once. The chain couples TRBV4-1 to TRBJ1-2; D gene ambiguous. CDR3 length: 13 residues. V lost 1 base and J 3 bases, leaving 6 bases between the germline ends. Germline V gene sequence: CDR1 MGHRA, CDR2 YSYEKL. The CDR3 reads CASSQVIDYGYTF. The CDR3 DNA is TGCGCCAGCAGCCAAGTGATCGACTATGGCTACACCTTC.

The CDR3 sequence is CASSLYSRGPYGYTF. The CDR3 bases are TGTGCCAGCAGCTTATACAGCAGGGGACCCTATGGCTACACCTTC. J is TRBJ1-2 and V is TRBV3-1; a possible D gene is TRBD1 (6 bases). The V end lost 5 bases, the J end lost 4 bases, and 17 bases lay between the germline ends. The CDR3 totals 15 residues. Germline V lookup: CDR1 LGHDT, CDR2 YNNKEL (reference sequence).

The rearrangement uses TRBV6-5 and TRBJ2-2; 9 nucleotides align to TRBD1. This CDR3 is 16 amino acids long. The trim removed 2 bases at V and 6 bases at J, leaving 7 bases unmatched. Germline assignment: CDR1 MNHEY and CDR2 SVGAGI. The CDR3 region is CASSYAGTGLAGELFF. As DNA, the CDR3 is TGTGCCAGCAGTTACGCCGGGACAGGGCTAGCCGGGGAGCTGTTTTTT.

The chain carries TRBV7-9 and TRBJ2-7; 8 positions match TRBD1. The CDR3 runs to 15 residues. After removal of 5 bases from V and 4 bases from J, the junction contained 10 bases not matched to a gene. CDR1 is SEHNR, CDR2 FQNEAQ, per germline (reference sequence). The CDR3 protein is CASSRGTGGWYEQYF. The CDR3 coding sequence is TGTGCCAGCAGCCGAGGAACAGGGGGGTGGTACGAGCAGTACTTC.

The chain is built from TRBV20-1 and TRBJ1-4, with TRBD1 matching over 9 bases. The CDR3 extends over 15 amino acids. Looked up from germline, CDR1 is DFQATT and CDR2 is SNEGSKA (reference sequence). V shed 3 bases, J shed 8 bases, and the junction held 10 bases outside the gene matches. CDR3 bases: TGCAGTGCTAGGGGAACAGGGGGCGTAGGAGAAAAACTGTTTTTT. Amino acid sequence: CSARGTGGVGEKLFF.

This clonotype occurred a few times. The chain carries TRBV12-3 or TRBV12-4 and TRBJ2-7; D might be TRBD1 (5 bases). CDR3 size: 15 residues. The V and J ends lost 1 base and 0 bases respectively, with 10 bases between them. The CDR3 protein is CASSLEGAPSYEQYF. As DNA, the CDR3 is TGTGCCAGCAGTTTAGAAGGGGCTCCCTCCTACGAGCAGTACTTC.

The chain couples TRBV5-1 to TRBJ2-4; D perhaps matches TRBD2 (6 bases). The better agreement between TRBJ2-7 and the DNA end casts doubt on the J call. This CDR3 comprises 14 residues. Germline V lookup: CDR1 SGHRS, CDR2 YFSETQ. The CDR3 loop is CASSLVGTDDEQYF. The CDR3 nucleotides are TGCGCCAGCAGCTTGGTCGGGACTGATGACGAGCAGTACTTC.

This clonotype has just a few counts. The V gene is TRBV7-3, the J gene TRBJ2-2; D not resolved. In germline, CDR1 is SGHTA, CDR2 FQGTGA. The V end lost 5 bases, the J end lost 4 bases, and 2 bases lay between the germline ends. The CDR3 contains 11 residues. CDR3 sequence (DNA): TGTGCCAGCAGCGGCACCGGGGAGCTGTTTTTT. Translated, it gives CASSGTGELFF.

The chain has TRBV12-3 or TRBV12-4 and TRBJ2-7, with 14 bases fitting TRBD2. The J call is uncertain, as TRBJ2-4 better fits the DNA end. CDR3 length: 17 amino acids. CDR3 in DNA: TGTGCCAGCAGTTTATCCTCAGGACTAGCGGGAGGTATCATTCAGTACTTC. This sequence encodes CASSLSSGLAGGIIQYF.

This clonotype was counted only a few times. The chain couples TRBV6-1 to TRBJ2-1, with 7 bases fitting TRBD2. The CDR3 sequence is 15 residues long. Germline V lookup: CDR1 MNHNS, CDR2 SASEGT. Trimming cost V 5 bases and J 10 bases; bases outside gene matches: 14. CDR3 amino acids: CASSSPGLPSREQFF. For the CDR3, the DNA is TGTGCCAGCAGTAGCCCGGGACTACCGTCGCGCGAGCAGTTCTTC.

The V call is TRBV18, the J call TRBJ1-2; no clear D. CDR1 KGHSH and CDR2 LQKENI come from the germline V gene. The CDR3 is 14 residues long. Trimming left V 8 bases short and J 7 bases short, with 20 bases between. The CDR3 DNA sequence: TGTGCCAGCGAGGAAACTGCTAAAAGCAGTGGCTACACCTTC. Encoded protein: CASEETAKSSGYTF.

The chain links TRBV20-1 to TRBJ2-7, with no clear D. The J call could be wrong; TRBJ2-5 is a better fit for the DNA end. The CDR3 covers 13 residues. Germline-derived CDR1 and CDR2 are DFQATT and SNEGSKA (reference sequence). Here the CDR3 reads CSARRLVGETQYF. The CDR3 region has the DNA TGCAGTGCTAGAAGGCTAGTAGGAGAGACCCAGTACTTC.